This T cell receptor beta chain was recorded in a study of blood T cell repertoires in COVID-19. Study background: Sites across the United States, Italy and Spain contributed samples from acute and convalescent COVID-19. Sources were T cells, B-cell-depleted T cells, or PBMCs; the material itself was cDNA or gDNA.

Participant ages covered about 18 to 100 years across about 25 US areas. For recovered donors of Cohort 3, there were two negative PCRs, clearance, or symptom resolution. Assay: immunoSEQ multiplex PCR; the TCRdb copy retains only in-frame clones and omits some. This repertoire shows roughly 340,000 clones, roughly nine tenths found once; its top ten account for about 1%. The CDR3 is 14 residues long. The germline V and J ends were trimmed by 2 bases and 2 bases, with 7 bases remaining between them. CDR1 and CDR2 from the germline V gene are SGHAT and FQNNGV. The gene calls are TRBV11-2 and TRBJ2-1; no clear D. This sequence was found in a young man who had recovered from COVID-19. Sample: PBMCs or T cells enriched from blood (not recorded which). The CDR3 nucleotides are TGTGCCAGCAGCTTACTCAGAACCTACAATGAGCAGTTCTTC. This translates into CASSLLRTYNEQFF.